The clone carrying this TCR beta chain has a count of ten or more. What it binds is not known. The data are from a study of T-cell reconstitution after alpha-beta-depleted transplantation in children. Study observations and caveats: Several hundred graft clones that had expanded were reportedly the source of alpha-beta T cells about two months after transplant. Counts and diversity of T cells one year after transplant came mostly from newly produced T cells.

This CDR3 comprises 19 residues. The germline CDR1 and CDR2 sequences are SGHRS and YFSETQ. V gave up 0 bases and J gave up 0 bases, with 19 bases separating them. Preparation of the TCRbeta library involved a method that used unique molecular identifiers. From the PCR reads, TCRdb called clonotypes with MiXCR, one entry per CDR3 protein. The table includes approximately 1,000,000 distinct CDR3 sequences, 25% to 35% detected once. The TCR was taken from a boy younger than two who had a stem cell transplant for SCID, so the T cells may come from the graft donor. The chain links TRBV5-1 to TRBJ2-1; possibly TRBD1 or TRBD2 for D (5 bases each). The sequencing used PBMCs, mostly from graft donor cells, collected 360 days after TCRalphabeta/CD19-depleted stem cell transplant. DNA for the CDR3: TGCGCCAGCAGCTTGGCCAAAACTTCGGGGCAGAGCTCCTACAATGAGCAGTTCTTC. This gives the protein CASSLAKTSGQSSYNEQFF.